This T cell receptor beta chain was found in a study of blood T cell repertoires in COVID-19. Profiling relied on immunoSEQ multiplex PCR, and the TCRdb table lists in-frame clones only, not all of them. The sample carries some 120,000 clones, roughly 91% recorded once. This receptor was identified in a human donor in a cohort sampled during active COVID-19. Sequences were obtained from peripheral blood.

CDR3 in DNA: TGTGCCAGCAGCCAATACGCAGCAGGGCTAAGCTCCTACGAGCAGTACTTC. Protein sequence: CASSQYAAGLSSYEQYF. This chain connects TRBV3-1 (or the pseudogene TRBV3-2) to TRBJ2-7; TRBD1 might be the D (5 bases). V shed 2 bases and J shed 0 bases, with 17 bases lying between them. Germline V gene lookup returns CDR1 LGHDT and CDR2 YNNKEL (reference sequence). CDR3 length: 17 amino acids.